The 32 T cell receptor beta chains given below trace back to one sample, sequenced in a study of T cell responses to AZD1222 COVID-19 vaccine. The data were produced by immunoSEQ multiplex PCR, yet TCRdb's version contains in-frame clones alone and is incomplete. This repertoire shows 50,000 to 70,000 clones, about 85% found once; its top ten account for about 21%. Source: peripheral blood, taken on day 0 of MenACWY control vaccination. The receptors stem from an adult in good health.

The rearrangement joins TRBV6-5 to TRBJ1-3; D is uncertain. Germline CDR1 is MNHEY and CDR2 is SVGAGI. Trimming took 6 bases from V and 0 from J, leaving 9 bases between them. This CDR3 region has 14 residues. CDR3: CASRQDSSGNTIYF. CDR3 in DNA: TGTGCCAGCAGACAAGATAGCTCTGGAAACACCATATATTTT.

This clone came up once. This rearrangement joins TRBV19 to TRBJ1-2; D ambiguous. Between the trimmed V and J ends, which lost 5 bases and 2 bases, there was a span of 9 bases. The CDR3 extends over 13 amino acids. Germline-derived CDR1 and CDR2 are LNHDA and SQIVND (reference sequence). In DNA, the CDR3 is TGTGCCAGTAGTCGGGGAGAAAACTATGGCTACACCTTC. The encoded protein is CASSRGENYGYTF.

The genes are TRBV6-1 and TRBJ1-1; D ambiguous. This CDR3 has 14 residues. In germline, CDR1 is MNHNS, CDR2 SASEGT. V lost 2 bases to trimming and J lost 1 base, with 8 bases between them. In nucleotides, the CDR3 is TGTGCCAGCAGTGAATTGGGCAGGAACACTGAAGCTTTCTTT. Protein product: CASSELGRNTEAFF.

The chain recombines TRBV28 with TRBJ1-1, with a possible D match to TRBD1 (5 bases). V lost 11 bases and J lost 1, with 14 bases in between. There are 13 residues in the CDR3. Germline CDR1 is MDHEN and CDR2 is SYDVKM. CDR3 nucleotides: TGTGCCGCAAAGTTAGGGACGAACACTGAAGCTTTCTTT. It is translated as CAAKLGTNTEAFF.

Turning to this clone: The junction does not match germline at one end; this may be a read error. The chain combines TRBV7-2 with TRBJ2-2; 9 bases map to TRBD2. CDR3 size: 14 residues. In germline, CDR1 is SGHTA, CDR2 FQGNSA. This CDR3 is CASSLAGWAGELFF. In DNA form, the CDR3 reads TGTGCCAGCAGCCTAGCGGGATGGGCCGGGGAACTGTTTTTT.

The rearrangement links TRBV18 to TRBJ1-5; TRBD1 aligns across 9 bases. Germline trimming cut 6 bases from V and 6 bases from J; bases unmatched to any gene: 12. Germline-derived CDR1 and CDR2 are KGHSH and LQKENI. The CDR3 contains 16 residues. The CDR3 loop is CASSRGGQGSSQPQHF. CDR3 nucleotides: TGTGCCAGCTCCCGGGGGGGACAGGGTTCCAGTCAGCCCCAGCATTTT.

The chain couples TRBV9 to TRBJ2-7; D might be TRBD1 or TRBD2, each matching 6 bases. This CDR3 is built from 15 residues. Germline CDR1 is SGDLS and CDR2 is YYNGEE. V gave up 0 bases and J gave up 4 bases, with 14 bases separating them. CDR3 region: CASSVGFGGGYEQYF. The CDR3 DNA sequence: TGTGCCAGCAGCGTAGGTTTCGGAGGGGGGTACGAGCAGTACTTC.

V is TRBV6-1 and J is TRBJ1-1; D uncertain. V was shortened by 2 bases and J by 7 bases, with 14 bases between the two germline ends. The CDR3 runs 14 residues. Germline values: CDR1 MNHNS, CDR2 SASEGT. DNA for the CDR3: TGTGCCAGCAGTGAACCAGGACGGGGAAATGAAGCTTTCTTT. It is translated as CASSEPGRGNEAFF.

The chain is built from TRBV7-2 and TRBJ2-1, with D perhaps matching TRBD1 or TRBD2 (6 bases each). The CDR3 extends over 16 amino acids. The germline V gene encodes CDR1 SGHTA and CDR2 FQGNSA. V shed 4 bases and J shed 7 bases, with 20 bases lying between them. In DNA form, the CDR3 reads TGTGCCAGCAGCTCGGCCTGGGGTCAGGGGAGGAATGAGCAGTTCTTC. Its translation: CASSSAWGQGRNEQFF.

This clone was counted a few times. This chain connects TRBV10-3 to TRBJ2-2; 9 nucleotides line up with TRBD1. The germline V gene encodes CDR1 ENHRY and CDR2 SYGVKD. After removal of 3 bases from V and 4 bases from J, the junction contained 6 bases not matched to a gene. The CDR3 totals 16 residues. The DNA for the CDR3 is TGTGCCATCAGTGATCCGGGACAGGGATCCACCGGGGAGCTGTTTTTT. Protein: CAISDPGQGSTGELFF.

This CDR3 is CASSSPGRRETQYF. The CDR3 DNA is TGTGCCAGCAGTTCCCCCGGTAGGCGAGAGACCCAGTACTTC. The chain has TRBV6-5 and TRBJ2-5, with D uncertain. This CDR3 comprises 14 residues. Germline V lookup: CDR1 MNHEY, CDR2 SVGAGI. V was cut by 4 bases and J by 4 bases, with 13 bases left in between.

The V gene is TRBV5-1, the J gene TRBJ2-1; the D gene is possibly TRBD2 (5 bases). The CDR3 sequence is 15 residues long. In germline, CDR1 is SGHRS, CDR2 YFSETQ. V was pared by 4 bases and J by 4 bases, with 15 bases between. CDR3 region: CASSTGLPPYNEQFF. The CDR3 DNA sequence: TGCGCCAGCAGCACCGGACTTCCGCCTTACAATGAGCAGTTCTTC.

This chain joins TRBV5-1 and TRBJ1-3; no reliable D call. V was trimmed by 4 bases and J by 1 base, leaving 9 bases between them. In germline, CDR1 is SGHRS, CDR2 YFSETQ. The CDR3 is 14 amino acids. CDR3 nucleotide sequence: TGCGCCAGCAGCCCAGACATTTCTGGAAACACCATATATTTT. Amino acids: CASSPDISGNTIYF.

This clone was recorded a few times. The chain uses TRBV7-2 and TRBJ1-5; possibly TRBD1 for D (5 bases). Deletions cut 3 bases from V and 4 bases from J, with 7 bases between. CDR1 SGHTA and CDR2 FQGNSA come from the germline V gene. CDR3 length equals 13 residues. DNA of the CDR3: TGTGCCAGCAGCTTTTGGGGGAATCAGCCCCAGCATTTT. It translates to CASSFWGNQPQHF.

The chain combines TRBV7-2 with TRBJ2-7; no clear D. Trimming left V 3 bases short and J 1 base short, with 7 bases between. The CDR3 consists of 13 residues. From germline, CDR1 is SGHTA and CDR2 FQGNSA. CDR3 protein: CASSFTISYEQYF. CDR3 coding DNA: TGTGCCAGCAGCTTCACTATTTCCTACGAGCAGTACTTC.

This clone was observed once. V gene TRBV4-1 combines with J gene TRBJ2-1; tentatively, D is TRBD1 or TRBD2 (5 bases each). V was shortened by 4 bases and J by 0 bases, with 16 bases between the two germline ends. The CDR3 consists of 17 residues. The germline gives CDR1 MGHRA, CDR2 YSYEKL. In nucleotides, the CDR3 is TGCGCCAGCAGCCGGGACCTAGGGACCCGCTCCTACAATGAGCAGTTCTTC. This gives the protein CASSRDLGTRSYNEQFF.

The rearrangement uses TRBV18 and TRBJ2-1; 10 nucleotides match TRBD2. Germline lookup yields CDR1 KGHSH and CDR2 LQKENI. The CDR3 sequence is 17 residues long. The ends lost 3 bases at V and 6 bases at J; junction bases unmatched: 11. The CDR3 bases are TGTGCCAGCTCACCCCCCCTTAGCGGGAGGCGGGGCAATGAGCAGTTCTTC. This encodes CASSPPLSGRRGNEQFF.

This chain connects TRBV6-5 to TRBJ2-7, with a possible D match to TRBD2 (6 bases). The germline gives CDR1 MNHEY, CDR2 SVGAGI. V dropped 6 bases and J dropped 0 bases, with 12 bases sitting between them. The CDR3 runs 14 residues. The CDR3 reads CASSLLASSYEQYF. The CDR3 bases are TGTGCCAGCAGCCTACTAGCTAGCTCCTACGAGCAGTACTTC.

CDR3 sequence reads: CASSGNRNTEAFF. CDR3 in DNA: TGTGCCAGCAGCGGCAACAGGAACACTGAAGCTTTCTTT. This rearrangement joins TRBV5-6 to TRBJ1-1; D is uncertain. The CDR3 covers 13 residues. CDR1 SGHDT and CDR2 YYEEEE come from the germline V gene. Trimming left V 4 bases short and J 1 base short, with 8 bases between.

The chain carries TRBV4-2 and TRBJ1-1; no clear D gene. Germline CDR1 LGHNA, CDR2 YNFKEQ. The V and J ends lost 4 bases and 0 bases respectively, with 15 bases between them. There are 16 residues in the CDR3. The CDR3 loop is CASSPADARMNTEAFF. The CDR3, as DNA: TGTGCCAGCAGCCCCGCGGACGCCCGAATGAACACTGAAGCTTTCTTT.

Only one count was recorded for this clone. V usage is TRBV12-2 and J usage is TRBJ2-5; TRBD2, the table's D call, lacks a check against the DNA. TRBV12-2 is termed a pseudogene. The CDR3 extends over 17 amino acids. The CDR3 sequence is CASRSYTGTSGIETQYF. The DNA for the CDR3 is TGTGCAAGTCGCTCCTACACCGGGACTAGCGGGATTGAGACCCAGTACTTC.

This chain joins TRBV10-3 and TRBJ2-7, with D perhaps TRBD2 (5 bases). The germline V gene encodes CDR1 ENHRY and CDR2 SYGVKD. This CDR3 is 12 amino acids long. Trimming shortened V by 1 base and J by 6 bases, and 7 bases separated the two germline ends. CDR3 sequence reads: CAISEYEGEQYF. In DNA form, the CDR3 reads TGTGCCATCAGTGAGTATGAGGGCGAGCAGTACTTC.

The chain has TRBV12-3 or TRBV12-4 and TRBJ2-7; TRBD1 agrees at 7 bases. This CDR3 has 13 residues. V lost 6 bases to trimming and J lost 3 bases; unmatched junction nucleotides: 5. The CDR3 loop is CASRTTGVYEQYF. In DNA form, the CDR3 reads TGTGCCAGCAGAACTACAGGGGTCTACGAGCAGTACTTC.

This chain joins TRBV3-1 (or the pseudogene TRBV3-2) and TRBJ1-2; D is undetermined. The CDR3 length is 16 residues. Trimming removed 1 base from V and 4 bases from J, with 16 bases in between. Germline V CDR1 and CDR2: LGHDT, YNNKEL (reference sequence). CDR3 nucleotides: TGTGCCAGCAGCCAAGGGAGGGTCTCGAGGCCCTATGGCTACACCTTC. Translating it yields CASSQGRVSRPYGYTF.

CDR3 coding DNA: TGTGCCAGCAGCCAAGGAGTGGGGGGGGTTCCTAGCACAGATACGCAGTATTTT. Translating it yields CASSQGVGGVPSTDTQYF. The chain carries TRBV4-2 and TRBJ2-3; TRBD2 matches at 7 bases. Germline CDR1 LGHNA, CDR2 YNFKEQ. With V trimmed by 1 base and J by 0 bases, 10 bases remained unmatched. The CDR3 totals 18 residues.

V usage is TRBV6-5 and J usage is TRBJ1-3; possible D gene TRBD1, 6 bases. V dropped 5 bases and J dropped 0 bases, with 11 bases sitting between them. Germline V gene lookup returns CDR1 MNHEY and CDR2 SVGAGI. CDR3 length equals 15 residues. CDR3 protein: CASSPTGLSGNTIYF. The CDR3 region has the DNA TGTGCCAGCAGTCCGACAGGCCTCTCTGGAAACACCATATATTTT.

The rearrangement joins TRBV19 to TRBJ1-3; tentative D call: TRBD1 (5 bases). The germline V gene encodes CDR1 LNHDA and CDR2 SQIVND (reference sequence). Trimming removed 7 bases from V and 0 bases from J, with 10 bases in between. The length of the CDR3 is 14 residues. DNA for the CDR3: TGTGCCAGTACCCGGCAGGGCTCTGGAAACACCATATATTTT. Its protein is CASTRQGSGNTIYF.

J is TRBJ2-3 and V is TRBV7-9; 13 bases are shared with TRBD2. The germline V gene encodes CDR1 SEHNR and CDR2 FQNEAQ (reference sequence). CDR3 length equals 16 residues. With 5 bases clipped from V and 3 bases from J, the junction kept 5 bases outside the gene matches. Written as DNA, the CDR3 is TGTGCCAGCAGCCCTGGGACTAGCGGGGAAACAGATACGCAGTATTTT. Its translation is CASSPGTSGETDTQYF.

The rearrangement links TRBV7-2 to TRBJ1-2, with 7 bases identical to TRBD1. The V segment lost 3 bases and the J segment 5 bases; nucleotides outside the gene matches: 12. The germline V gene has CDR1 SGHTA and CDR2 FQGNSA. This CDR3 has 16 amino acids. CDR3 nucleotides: TGTGCCAGCAGCTTTCTGGACAGGCGTTCTACTTATGGCTACACCTTC. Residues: CASSFLDRRSTYGYTF.

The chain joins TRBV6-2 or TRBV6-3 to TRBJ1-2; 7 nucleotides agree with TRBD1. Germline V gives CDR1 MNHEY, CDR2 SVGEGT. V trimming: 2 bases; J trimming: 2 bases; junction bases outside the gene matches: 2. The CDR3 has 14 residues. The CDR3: CASSYRGLNYGYTF. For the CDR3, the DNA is TGTGCCAGCAGTTACAGGGGGCTGAACTATGGCTACACCTTC.

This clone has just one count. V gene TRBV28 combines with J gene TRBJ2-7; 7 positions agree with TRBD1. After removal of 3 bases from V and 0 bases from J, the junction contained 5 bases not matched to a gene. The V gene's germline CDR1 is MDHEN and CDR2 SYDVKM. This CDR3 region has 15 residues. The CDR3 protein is CASSLTGPSSYEQYF. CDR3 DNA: TGTGCCAGCAGTTTGACAGGGCCTAGCTCCTACGAGCAGTACTTC.

CDR3 in amino acids: CASTRLASSSGELFF. CDR3 sequence (DNA): TGCGCCAGCACTCGACTAGCTTCGTCCTCCGGGGAGCTGTTTTTT. The chain joins TRBV5-1 to TRBJ2-2; 7 bases are a match to TRBD2. Trimming took 6 bases from V and 6 from J; bases not matched to a gene: 11. The CDR3 contains 15 residues. CDR1 is SGHRS and CDR2 is YFSETQ in the germline V gene.